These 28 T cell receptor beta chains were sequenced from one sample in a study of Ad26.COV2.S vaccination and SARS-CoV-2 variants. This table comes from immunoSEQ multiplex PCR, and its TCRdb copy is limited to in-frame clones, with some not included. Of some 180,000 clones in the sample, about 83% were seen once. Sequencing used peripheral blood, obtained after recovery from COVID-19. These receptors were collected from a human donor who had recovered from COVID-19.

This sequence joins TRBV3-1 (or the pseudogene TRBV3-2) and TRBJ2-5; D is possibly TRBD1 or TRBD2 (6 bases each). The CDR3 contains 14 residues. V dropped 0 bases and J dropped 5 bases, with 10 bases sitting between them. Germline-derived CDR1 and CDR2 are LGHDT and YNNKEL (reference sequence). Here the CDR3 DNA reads TGTGCCAGCAGCCAAGAGAGGGGGAGGGAGACCCAGTACTTC. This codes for CASSQERGRETQYF.

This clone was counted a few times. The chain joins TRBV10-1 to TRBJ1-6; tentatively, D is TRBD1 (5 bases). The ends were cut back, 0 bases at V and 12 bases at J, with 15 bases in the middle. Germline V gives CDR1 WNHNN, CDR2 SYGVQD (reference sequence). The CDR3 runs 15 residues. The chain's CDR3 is CASSESLGGLEPLHF. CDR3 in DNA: TGCGCCAGCAGTGAGTCGCTGGGGGGGTTGGAACCCCTCCACTTT.

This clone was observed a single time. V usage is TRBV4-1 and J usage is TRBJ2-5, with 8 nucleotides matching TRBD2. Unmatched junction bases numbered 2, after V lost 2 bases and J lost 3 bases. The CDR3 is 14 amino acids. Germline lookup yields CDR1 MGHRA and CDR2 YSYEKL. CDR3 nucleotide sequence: TGCGCCAGCAGCCAAAGGGGACTAGAAGAGACCCAGTACTTC. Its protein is CASSQRGLEETQYF.

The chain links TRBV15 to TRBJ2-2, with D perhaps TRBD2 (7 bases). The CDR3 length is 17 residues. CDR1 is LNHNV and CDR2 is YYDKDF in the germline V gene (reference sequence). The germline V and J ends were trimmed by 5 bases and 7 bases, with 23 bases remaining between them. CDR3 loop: CATSQRGVRERNGELFF. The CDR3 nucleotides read TGTGCCACCAGCCAGAGGGGGGTGCGGGAGAGGAACGGGGAGCTGTTTTTT.

The CDR3 DNA is TGTGCCAGCAGAGGACAGGGAACGGTAGCTGATGAGCAGTTCTTC. Its translation: CASRGQGTVADEQFF. The V call is TRBV6-5, the J call TRBJ2-1, with 8 nucleotides matching TRBD1. The CDR3 length is 15 residues. The germline V gene encodes CDR1 MNHEY and CDR2 SVGAGI. V shed 6 bases and J 8 bases; nucleotides not matched to a gene: 12.

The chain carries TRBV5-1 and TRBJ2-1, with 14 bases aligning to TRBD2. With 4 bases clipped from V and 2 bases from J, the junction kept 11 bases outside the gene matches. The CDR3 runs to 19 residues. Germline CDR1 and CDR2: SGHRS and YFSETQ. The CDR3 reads CASSTPGTSGRQTYNEQFF. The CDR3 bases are TGCGCCAGCAGCACCCCCGGGACTAGCGGGAGACAAACCTACAATGAGCAGTTCTTC.

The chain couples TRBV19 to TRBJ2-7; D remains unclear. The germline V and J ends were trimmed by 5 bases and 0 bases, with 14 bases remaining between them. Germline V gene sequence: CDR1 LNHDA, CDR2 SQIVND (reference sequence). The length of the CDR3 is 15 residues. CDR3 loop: CASSPQLRSSYEQYF. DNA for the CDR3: TGTGCCAGTAGTCCCCAACTCCGTAGCTCCTACGAGCAGTACTTC.

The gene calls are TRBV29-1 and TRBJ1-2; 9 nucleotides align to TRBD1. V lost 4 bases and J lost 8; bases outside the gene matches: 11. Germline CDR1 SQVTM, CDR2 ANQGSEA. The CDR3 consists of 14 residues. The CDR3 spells CSVGGLQGAQGYTF. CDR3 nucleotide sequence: TGCAGCGTTGGTGGCTTACAGGGGGCTCAGGGCTACACCTTC.

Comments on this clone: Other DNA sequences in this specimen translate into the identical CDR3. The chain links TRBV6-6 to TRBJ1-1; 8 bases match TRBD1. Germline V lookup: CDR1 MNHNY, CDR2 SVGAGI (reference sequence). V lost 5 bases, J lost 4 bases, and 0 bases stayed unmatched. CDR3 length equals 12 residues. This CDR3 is CASSTGGTEAFF. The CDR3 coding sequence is TGTGCCAGCAGTACAGGGGGCACTGAAGCTTTCTTT.

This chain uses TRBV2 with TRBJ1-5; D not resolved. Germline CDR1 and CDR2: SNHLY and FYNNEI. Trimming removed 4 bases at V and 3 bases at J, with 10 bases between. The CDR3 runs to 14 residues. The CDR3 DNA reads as TGTGCCAGCAGTGCCGGACGGATCAATCAGCCCCAGCATTTT. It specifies CASSAGRINQPQHF. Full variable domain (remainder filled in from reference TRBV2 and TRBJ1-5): EPEVTQTPSHQVTQMGQEVILRCVPISNHLYFYWYRQILGQKVEFLVSFYNNEISEKSEIFDDQFSVERPDGSNFTLKIRSTKLEDSAMYFCASSAGRINQPQHFGDGTRLSIL.

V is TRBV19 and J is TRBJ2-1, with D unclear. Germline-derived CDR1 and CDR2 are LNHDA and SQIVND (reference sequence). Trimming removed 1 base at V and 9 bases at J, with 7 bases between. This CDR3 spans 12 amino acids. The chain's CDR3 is CASSIAPGEQFF. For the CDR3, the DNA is TGTGCCAGTAGTATAGCCCCGGGTGAGCAGTTCTTC.

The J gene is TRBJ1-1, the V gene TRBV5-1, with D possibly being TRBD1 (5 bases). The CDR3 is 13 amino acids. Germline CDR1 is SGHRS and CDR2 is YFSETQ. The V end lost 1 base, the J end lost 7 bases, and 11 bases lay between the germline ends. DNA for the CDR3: TGCGCCAGCAGCTTGAGAAGGGGAGATGAAGCTTTCTTT. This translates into CASSLRRGDEAFF.

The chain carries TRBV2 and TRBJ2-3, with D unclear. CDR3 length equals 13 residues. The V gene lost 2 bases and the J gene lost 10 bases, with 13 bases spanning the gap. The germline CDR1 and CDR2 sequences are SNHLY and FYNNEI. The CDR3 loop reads CASSESPRTAQYF. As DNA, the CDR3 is TGTGCCAGCAGTGAATCCCCTAGAACAGCGCAGTATTTT. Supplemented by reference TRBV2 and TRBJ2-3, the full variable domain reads EPEVTQTPSHQVTQMGQEVILRCVPISNHLYFYWYRQILGQKVEFLVSFYNNEISEKSEIFDDQFSVERPDGSNFTLKIRSTKLEDSAMYFCASSESPRTAQYFGPGTRLTVL.

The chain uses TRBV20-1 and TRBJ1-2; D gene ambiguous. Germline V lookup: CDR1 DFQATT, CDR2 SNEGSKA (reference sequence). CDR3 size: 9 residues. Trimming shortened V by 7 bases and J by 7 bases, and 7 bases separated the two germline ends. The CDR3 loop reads CSVRRGYTF. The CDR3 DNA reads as TGCAGTGTCAGACGTGGCTACACCTTC.

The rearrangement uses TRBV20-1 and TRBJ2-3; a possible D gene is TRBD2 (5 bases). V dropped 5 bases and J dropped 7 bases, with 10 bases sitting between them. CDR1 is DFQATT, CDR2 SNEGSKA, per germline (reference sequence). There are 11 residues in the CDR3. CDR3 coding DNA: TGCAGTGCTCCCCTAGCATATACGCAGTATTTT. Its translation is CSAPLAYTQYF.

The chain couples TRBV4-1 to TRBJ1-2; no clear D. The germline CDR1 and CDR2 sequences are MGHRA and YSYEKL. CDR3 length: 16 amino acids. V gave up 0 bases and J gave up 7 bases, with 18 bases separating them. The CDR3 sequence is CASSQEGRTTFSGYTF. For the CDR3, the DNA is TGCGCCAGCAGCCAAGAAGGCAGAACCACTTTCAGTGGCTACACCTTC.

CDR3 in amino acids: CASRWGSNYGYTF. CDR3 DNA sequence: TGTGCCAGTCGATGGGGGTCCAACTATGGCTACACCTTC. The J gene is TRBJ1-2, the V gene TRBV5-6; D is perhaps TRBD1 (5 bases). The CDR3 totals 13 residues. Trimming removed 8 bases from V and 2 bases from J, with 13 bases in between. The germline gives CDR1 SGHDT, CDR2 YYEEEE.

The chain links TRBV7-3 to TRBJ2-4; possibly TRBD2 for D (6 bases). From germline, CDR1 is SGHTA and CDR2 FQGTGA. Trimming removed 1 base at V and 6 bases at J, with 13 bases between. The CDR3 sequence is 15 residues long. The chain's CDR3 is CASSLSGARGNIQYF. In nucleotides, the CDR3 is TGTGCCAGCAGCTTAAGTGGGGCGCGGGGAAACATTCAGTACTTC.

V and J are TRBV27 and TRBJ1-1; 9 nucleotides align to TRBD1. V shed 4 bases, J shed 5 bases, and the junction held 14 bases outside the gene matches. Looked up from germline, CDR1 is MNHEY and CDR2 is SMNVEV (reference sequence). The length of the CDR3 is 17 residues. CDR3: CASSSFLAGTGFTEAFF. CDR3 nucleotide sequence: TGTGCCAGCAGTTCCTTTTTAGCCGGGACAGGGTTTACTGAAGCTTTCTTT.

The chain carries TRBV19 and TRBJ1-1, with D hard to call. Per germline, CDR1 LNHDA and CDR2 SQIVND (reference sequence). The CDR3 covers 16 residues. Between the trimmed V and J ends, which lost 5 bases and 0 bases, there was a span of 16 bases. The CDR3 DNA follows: TGTGCCAGTAGTCGAGAAATGGGTCGGGTGAACACTGAAGCTTTCTTT. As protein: CASSREMGRVNTEAFF.

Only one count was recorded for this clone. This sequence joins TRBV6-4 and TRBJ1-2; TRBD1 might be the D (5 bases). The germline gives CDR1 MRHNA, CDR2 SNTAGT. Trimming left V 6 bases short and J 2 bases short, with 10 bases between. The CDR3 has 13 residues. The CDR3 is CASSAQGNYGYTF. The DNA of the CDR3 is TGTGCCAGCAGCGCCCAGGGAAACTATGGCTACACCTTC.

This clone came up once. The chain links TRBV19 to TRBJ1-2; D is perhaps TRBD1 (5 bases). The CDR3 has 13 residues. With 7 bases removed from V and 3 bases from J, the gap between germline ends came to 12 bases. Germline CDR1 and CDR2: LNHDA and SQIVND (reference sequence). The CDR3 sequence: CASTRTGDYGYTF. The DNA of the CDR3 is TGTGCCAGTACTCGAACAGGTGACTATGGCTACACCTTC.

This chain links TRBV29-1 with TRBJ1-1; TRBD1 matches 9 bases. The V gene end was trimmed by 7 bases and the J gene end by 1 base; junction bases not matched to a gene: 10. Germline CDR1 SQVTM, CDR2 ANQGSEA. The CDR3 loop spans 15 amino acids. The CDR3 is CSGSGGQGGNTEAFF. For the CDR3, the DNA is TGCAGCGGCTCGGGGGGACAGGGAGGGAACACTGAAGCTTTCTTT. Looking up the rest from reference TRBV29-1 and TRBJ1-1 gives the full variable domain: SAVISQKPSRDICQRGTSLTIQCQVDSQVTMMFWYRQQPGQSLTLIATANQGSEATYESGFVIDKFPISRPNLTFSTLTVSNMSPEDSSIYLCSGSGGQGGNTEAFFGQGTRLTVV.

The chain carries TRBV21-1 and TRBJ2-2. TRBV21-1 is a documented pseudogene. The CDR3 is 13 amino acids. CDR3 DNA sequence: TGTGCCAGCAGCAAAGGTGGGGCCGGGGAGCTGTTTTTT. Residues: CASSKGGAGELFF.

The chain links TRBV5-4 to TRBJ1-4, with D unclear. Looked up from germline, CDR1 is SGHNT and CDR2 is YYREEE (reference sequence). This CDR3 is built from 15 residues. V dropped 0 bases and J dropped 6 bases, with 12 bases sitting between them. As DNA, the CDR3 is TGTGCCAGCAGCTTGGGAGGAGGGAAGGATGAAAAACTGTTTTTT. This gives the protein CASSLGGGKDEKLFF.

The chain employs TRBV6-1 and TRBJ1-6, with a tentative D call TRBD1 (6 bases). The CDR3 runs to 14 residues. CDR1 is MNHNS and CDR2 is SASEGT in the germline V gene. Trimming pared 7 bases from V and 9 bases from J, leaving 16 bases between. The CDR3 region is CASIRGALSSPLHF. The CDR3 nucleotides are TGTGCCAGCATACGGGGGGCCCTAAGTTCACCCCTCCACTTT.

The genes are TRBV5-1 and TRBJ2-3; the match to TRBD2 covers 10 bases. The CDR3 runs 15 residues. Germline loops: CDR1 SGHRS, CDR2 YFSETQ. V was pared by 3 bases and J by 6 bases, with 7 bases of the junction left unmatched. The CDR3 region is CASSWLLAGSDTQYF. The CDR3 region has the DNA TGCGCCAGCAGCTGGCTACTAGCGGGATCGGATACGCAGTATTTT.

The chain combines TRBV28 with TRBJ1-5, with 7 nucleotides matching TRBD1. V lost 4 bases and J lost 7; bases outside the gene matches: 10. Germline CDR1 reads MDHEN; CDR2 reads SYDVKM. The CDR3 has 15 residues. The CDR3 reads CASSSVTGKRQPQHF. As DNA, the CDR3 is TGTGCCAGCAGTTCCGTGACAGGGAAGAGGCAGCCCCAGCATTTT.